Below, 10 T cell receptor beta chains from the same sample are listed, as sequenced in a study of cytomegalovirus exposure and HLA in healthy donors. PCR was performed using 60 Vbeta and 13 Jbeta primers. Profiling relied on immunoSEQ multiplex PCR, and the TCRdb table lists in-frame clones only, not all of them. The profile covers around 130,000 clones, with around 80% appearing a single time and 2.5% to 3% taken by the ten largest. Sequencing was carried out using PBMCs. All receptors come from a woman in her late teens or twenties in good health and CMV-seropositive.

This clone was seen a few times. This rearrangement joins TRBV2 to TRBJ1-3; tentative D call: TRBD1 (5 bases). The V and J ends lost 0 bases and 0 bases respectively, with 6 bases between them. Germline assignment: CDR1 SNHLY and CDR2 FYNNEI. This CDR3 has 15 amino acids. CDR3 in DNA: TGTGCCAGCAGTGAAGCAGGGGTCTCTGGAAACACCATATATTTT. Its translation is CASSEAGVSGNTIYF.

V gene TRBV9 combines with J gene TRBJ2-1; 9 bases align to TRBD1. Germline V lookup: CDR1 SGDLS, CDR2 YYNGEE. This CDR3 region has 15 residues. Trimming removed 4 bases from V and 4 bases from J; junction bases left unmatched: 6. The CDR3 sequence is CASSLLTGGYNEQFF. CDR3 DNA: TGTGCCAGCAGCCTACTGACAGGGGGGTACAATGAGCAGTTCTTC.

V is TRBV19 and J is TRBJ1-2, with TRBD1 identical over 10 bases. J lost 7 bases, V lost 4 bases, and 9 bases had no gene match. This CDR3 contains 15 residues. Germline CDR1 LNHDA, CDR2 SQIVND (reference sequence). CDR3 in amino acids: CASSTAYRDRGGYTF. The CDR3 DNA sequence: TGTGCCAGTAGTACCGCTTACCGGGACAGGGGTGGCTACACCTTC.

CDR3 sequence: CASSPGLGVQETQYF. As DNA, the CDR3 is TGTGCCAGCAGCCCTGGGCTAGGGGTACAAGAGACCCAGTACTTC. The chain employs TRBV7-3 and TRBJ2-5; TRBD1 is a possible D gene (5 bases). The CDR3 has 15 amino acids. Germline V gives CDR1 SGHTA, CDR2 FQGTGA. Trimming removed 5 bases at V and 2 bases at J, with 15 bases between.

The chain couples TRBV10-3 to TRBJ2-7, with a tentative D call TRBD2 (6 bases). Germline CDR1 is ENHRY and CDR2 is SYGVKD. This CDR3 has 11 residues. The V end lost 6 bases, the J end lost 7 bases, and 10 bases lay between the germline ends. CDR3 region: CAISSGGEQYF. DNA for the CDR3: TGTGCCATCAGCTCCGGGGGTGAGCAGTACTTC.

This clone was seen a few times. The chain is built from TRBV7-9 and TRBJ1-2; TRBD1 matches 7 bases. V lost 2 bases to trimming and J lost 5 bases; unmatched junction nucleotides: 2. The germline V gene has CDR1 SEHNR and CDR2 FQNEAQ (reference sequence). The CDR3 is 13 residues long. The CDR3 spells CASSLTRGYGYTF. The CDR3 DNA sequence: TGTGCCAGCAGCTTAACCAGGGGGTATGGCTACACCTTC.

The V call is TRBV4-1, the J call TRBJ2-5; the match to TRBD2 covers 8 bases. Germline CDR1 MGHRA, CDR2 YSYEKL. With 5 bases clipped from V and 5 bases from J, the junction kept 13 bases outside the gene matches. The CDR3 contains 16 residues. The CDR3 is CASSKGPPGLGETQYF. The CDR3 DNA reads TGCGCCAGCAGCAAAGGACCCCCGGGACTAGGGGAGACCCAGTACTTC.

The chain employs TRBV19 and TRBJ2-1; TRBD2 agrees at 11 bases. Germline CDR1 reads LNHDA; CDR2 reads SQIVND (reference sequence). With V trimmed by 4 bases and J by 5 bases, 10 bases remained unmatched. There are 17 residues in the CDR3. CDR3 coding DNA: TGTGCCAGTAGTAGACGACTAGCGGGGCGTAAAGACAATGAGCAGTTCTTC. This translates into CASSRRLAGRKDNEQFF.

V is TRBV2 and J is TRBJ2-5; 7 bases are a match to TRBD2. Germline loops: CDR1 SNHLY, CDR2 FYNNEI. Germline trimming cut 5 bases from V and 3 bases from J; bases unmatched to any gene: 3. The CDR3 length is 13 residues. The CDR3 DNA reads as TGTGCCAGCAGTTTCGGGGGGAAAGAGACCCAGTACTTC. Translated: CASSFGGKETQYF.

V is TRBV28 and J is TRBJ2-7, with 10 bases lining up with TRBD2. This CDR3 has 14 amino acids. V lost 5 bases, J lost 7 bases, and 8 bases stayed unmatched. CDR1 and CDR2 from the germline V gene are MDHEN and SYDVKM. CDR3 residues: CASSSGGAPGEQYF. In DNA form, the CDR3 reads TGTGCCAGCAGTAGCGGGGGGGCCCCAGGAGAGCAGTACTTC.